This T cell receptor beta chain was captured by sequencing in a study of T cell repertoires in cytomegalovirus infection. MiXCR, applied by TCRdb to the reads, yields one record per CDR3 protein. The repertoire has approximately 500,000 distinct CDR3 sequences, about 10% of them found once; the top ten carry around 9.6%. The CDR3 is 14 residues long. Germline values: CDR1 LGHDT, CDR2 YNNKEL (reference sequence). Trimming removed 2 bases from V and 10 bases from J, with 17 bases in between. This clonotype originated in a human donor in good health (CMV status not recorded). Some clones in this sample may be carry-over from other donors' samples. The sample comprised PBMCs. The J gene is TRBJ1-1, the V gene TRBV3-1; D unresolved. CDR3 region: CASSQFEEGGVAFF. The CDR3 coding sequence is TGTGCCAGCAGCCAATTTGAGGAGGGAGGTGTAGCTTTCTTT.